The 8 T cell receptor beta chains given below trace back to one sample, sequenced in a study of blood T cell repertoires in COVID-19. Some clones are missing from TCRdb's copy, which holds only in-frame ones; the method was immunoSEQ multiplex PCR. The sample yields 250,000 to 300,000 clones, more than 75% seen once. Sequencing was done on a sample of PBMCs or T cells enriched from blood (not recorded which). These receptors all stem from a man younger than 35 who had recovered from COVID-19.

The chain employs TRBV15 and TRBJ1-5; 8 bases agree with TRBD1. This CDR3 comprises 18 residues. Losses at the gene ends were 5 bases for V and 0 bases for J; bases not matched to a gene: 12. Germline values: CDR1 LNHNV, CDR2 YYDKDF (reference sequence). The CDR3 reads CATSGRGQGTYSNQPQHF. The CDR3 nucleotides read TGTGCCACCAGCGGTCGCGGACAGGGAACTTATAGCAATCAGCCCCAGCATTTT.

The chain has TRBV19 and TRBJ2-7; unclear D gene. The CDR3 has 15 amino acids. CDR1 LNHDA and CDR2 SQIVND come from the germline V gene (reference sequence). V lost 1 base and J 2 bases, leaving 12 bases between the germline ends. The CDR3, as DNA: TGTGCCAGTAGTATAGCGGCGGATAAAACCTACGAGCAGTACTTC. Encoded protein: CASSIAADKTYEQYF. The full variable domain, its missing parts supplied by reference TRBV19 and TRBJ2-7, is DGGITQSPKYLFRKEGQNVTLSCEQNLNHDAMYWYRQDPGQGLRLIYYSQIVNDFQKGDIAEGYSVSREKKESFPLTVTSAQKNPTAFYLCASSIAADKTYEQYFGPGTRLTVT.

The chain recombines TRBV11-2 with TRBJ2-1; D gene unclear. V was cut by 5 bases and J by 7 bases, with 18 bases left in between. Germline V gives CDR1 SGHAT, CDR2 FQNNGV. The CDR3 extends over 15 amino acids. The CDR3 sequence: CASSRNKAPRNEQFF. In DNA, the CDR3 is TGTGCCAGCAGCCGAAATAAAGCCCCCCGGAATGAGCAGTTCTTC.

The J gene is TRBJ2-5, the V gene TRBV16; 9 bases fit TRBD2. The CDR3 consists of 16 residues. Germline values: CDR1 KGHSY, CDR2 FQNENV. The ends lost 0 bases at V and 1 base at J; junction bases unmatched: 3. This chain's CDR3 is CASSQSNSGGQETQYF. The DNA of the CDR3 is TGTGCCAGCAGCCAATCGAATAGCGGGGGCCAAGAGACCCAGTACTTC.

This chain joins TRBV24-1 and TRBJ2-3, with TRBD2 matching over 8 bases. Looked up from germline, CDR1 is KGHDR and CDR2 is SFDVKD. V lost 12 bases to trimming and J lost 4 bases; unmatched junction nucleotides: 14. The CDR3 is made up of 15 amino acids. CDR3 loop: CAPDWRTSGADTQYF. The CDR3, as DNA: TGTGCCCCCGATTGGCGCACTAGCGGCGCAGATACGCAGTATTTT.

V gene TRBV19 combines with J gene TRBJ1-1, with a tentative D call TRBD1 (5 bases). Trimming removed 7 bases at V and 1 base at J, with 19 bases between. The CDR3 spans 16 residues. CDR1 is LNHDA and CDR2 is SQIVND in the germline V gene (reference sequence). In nucleotides, the CDR3 is TGTGCCAGTACCCACGAGCTGTGGGGGGGGAACACTGAAGCTTTCTTT. Its protein product is CASTHELWGGNTEAFF.

The chain uses TRBV19 and TRBJ2-2, with TRBD2 as a possible D gene (5 bases). The CDR3 is 15 residues long. Deletions cut 5 bases from V and 9 bases from J, with 19 bases between. Germline V CDR1 and CDR2: LNHDA, SQIVND (reference sequence). CDR3 region: CASSRYGRGGWELFF. The CDR3 DNA reads TGTGCCAGTAGTCGATATGGACGGGGTGGATGGGAGCTGTTTTTT. The full variable domain, rest sourced from reference TRBV19 and TRBJ2-2, is DGGITQSPKYLFRKEGQNVTLSCEQNLNHDAMYWYRQDPGQGLRLIYYSQIVNDFQKGDIAEGYSVSREKKESFPLTVTSAQKNPTAFYLCASSRYGRGGWELFFGEGSRLTVL.

The J gene is TRBJ2-7, the V gene TRBV7-6, with 10 bases aligning to TRBD2. The germline V gene encodes CDR1 SGHVS and CDR2 FNYEAQ. The CDR3 sequence is 15 residues long. Losses at the gene ends were 5 bases for V and 2 bases for J; bases not matched to a gene: 6. Here the CDR3 DNA reads TGTGCCAGCAGCCTCGGGACTAGCGAGACCTACGAGCAGTACTTC. This translates into CASSLGTSETYEQYF.